Listed below are T cell receptor beta chains from one sample, sequenced in a study of blood T cells in healthy people across ages. TCRdb reprocessed the 5' RACE reads via MiXCR and lists one record per CDR3 protein. The sample includes approximately 1.5 million distinct CDR3 sequences, approximately 32% of them seen just once. The sequenced material came from blood. These receptors all come from a woman aged 30 to 39 in good health. The CDR3 runs from the conserved cysteine through the conserved F or W. The D gene is left open where the match is weak. A clone size is listed for some rows: how often the clone was seen (once, few, many), or a class if it is expanded.

CDR3 | DNA | D | V | size | J
CASSSTGSNQPQHF | TGTGCCAGCAGCTCGACAGGGAGCAATCAGCCCCAGCATTTT | TRBD1 | TRBV7-8 | few | TRBJ1-5
CASRRDRGIDEQYF | TGTGCCAGCAGGAGGGACAGGGGTATCGACGAGCAGTACTTC | TRBD1 | TRBV6-1 | - | TRBJ2-7
CASSLDRGTQETQYF | TGTGCCAGCAGCCTGGACAGGGGGACCCAAGAGACCCAGTACTTC | TRBD1 | TRBV9 | few | TRBJ2-5
CASSSGHQTYEQYF | TGTGCCAGCAGCTCGGGACACCAAACCTACGAGCAGTACTTC | - | TRBV5-5 | few | TRBJ2-7
CASARGLIGSGANVLTF | TGTGCCAGCGCCAGGGGGCTAATCGGTTCTGGGGCCAACGTCCTGACTTTC | TRBD1 | TRBV2 | few | TRBJ2-6
CSARVVANNEQFF | TGCAGTGCTAGGGTCGTGGCGAACAATGAGCAGTTCTTC | - | TRBV20-1 | once | TRBJ2-1
CASSSSTGIEQYF | TGTGCCAGCAGTTCGTCGACAGGGATCGAGCAGTACTTC | TRBD1 | TRBV27 | few | TRBJ2-7
CASTIGATNEKLFF | TGTGCCAGCACCATCGGAGCAACTAATGAAAAACTGTTTTTT | - | TRBV3-1 | - | TRBJ1-4
CASSQDIQRVGEQFF | TGTGCCAGCAGCCAAGATATCCAGCGGGTAGGTGAGCAGTTCTTC | - | TRBV4-2 | - | TRBJ2-1
CASSEQGASYEQYF | TGTGCCAGCAGCGAACAGGGGGCGTCCTACGAGCAGTACTTC | TRBD1 | TRBV9 | - | TRBJ2-7
CASSLVSLGTGSEQYF | TGTGCCAGCAGCTTAGTAAGTCTTGGGACAGGCAGTGAGCAGTACTTC | TRBD1 | TRBV7-9 | few | TRBJ2-5
CASSSTGTVNQPQHF | TGTGCCAGCAGTTCCACCGGGACAGTAAATCAGCCCCAGCATTTT | TRBD1 | TRBV28 | - | TRBJ1-5
CASSPLNQQETQYF | TGTGCCAGCAGCCCTCTGAATCAACAAGAGACCCAGTACTTC | - | TRBV12-3/TRBV12-4 | few | TRBJ2-5
CASSAIAGGTGANVLTF | TGTGCCAGCAGTGCTATAGCGGGAGGCACAGGGGCCAACGTCCTGACTTTC | TRBD2 | TRBV2 | - | TRBJ2-6
CASRVGNADNSPLHF | TGTGCCAGCAGGGTGGGGAATGCGGATAATTCACCCCTCCACTTT | - | TRBV2 | once | TRBJ1-6
CASSWDRGVEQYF | TGTGCCAGCAGTTGGGACAGGGGCGTGGAGCAGTACTTC | TRBD1 | TRBV25-1 | few | TRBJ2-5
CASSVGSSYNEQFF | TGTGCCAGCAGCGTAGGGTCCTCCTACAATGAGCAGTTCTTC | - | TRBV9 | many | TRBJ2-1
CASSHLAGVAYNEQFF | TGCGCCAGCAGCCACCTAGCGGGAGTTGCCTACAATGAGCAGTTCTTC | TRBD2 | TRBV4-1 | many | TRBJ2-1
CSASRTSGRAGGDEQYF | TGCAGTGCTAGTAGGACTAGCGGGAGGGCCGGAGGCGACGAGCAGTACTTC | TRBD2 | TRBV20-1 | - | TRBJ2-7
CASSQDRFQETQYF | TGCGCCAGCAGCCAAGATCGCTTCCAAGAGACCCAGTACTTC | - | TRBV4-1 | - | TRBJ2-5
CASSYSAVAQETQYF | TGTGCCAGCAGTTACTCGGCCGTGGCCCAAGAGACCCAGTACTTC | - | TRBV6-2/TRBV6-3 | once | TRBJ2-5
CASNLPGQTDQPQHF | TGTGCCAGCAACCTACCGGGACAGACCGATCAGCCCCAGCATTTT | TRBD1 | TRBV28 | few | TRBJ1-5
CAISPGTRETQYF | TGTGCCATCAGCCCCGGGACACGAGAGACCCAGTACTTC | - | TRBV10-3 | - | TRBJ2-5